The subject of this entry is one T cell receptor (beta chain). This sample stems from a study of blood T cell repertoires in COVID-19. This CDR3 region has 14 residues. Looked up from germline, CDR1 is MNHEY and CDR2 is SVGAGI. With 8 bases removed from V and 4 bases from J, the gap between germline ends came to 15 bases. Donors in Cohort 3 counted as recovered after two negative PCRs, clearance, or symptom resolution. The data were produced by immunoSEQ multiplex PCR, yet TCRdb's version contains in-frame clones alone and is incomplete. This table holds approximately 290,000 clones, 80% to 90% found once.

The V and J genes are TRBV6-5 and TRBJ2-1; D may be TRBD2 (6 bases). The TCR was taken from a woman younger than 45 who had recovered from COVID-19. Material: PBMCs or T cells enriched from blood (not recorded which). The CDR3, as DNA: TGTGCCAGCGGGCGGGGACGGCAGTACAATGAGCAGTTCTTC. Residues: CASGRGRQYNEQFF.